This TCR beta chain derives from a study of glioma-infiltrating T cells after dendritic cell vaccination. The overall study: At biweekly intervals, patients got three intradermal dendritic cell vaccine injections. Study-wide points: TCR clonality showed no direct relationship with survival. Only a small number of patients had complete blood and tumor samples.

PBMC sampling occurred before vaccination, two weeks after the third dose, and at progression. On this clone: What it recognizes is unknown.

This CDR3 is 12 amino acids long. The ends were cut back, 3 bases at V and 2 bases at J, with 7 bases in the middle. Looked up from germline, CDR1 is SQVTM and CDR2 is ANQGSEA. The assay was immunoSEQ multiplex PCR, and TCRdb's table has in-frame clones only and misses some. This sample has about 73,000 clones, with roughly 82% found just once. This receptor was taken from a human donor with glioblastoma. The V and J genes are TRBV29-1 and TRBJ2-5; D is possibly TRBD2 (5 bases). Sequenced material: blood, taken before dendritic cell vaccination. For the CDR3, the DNA is TGCAGCGTTGACAGGACTCAAGAGACCCAGTACTTC. Its translation is CSVDRTQETQYF.